These 9 T cell receptor beta chains share one sample of origin, sequenced in a study of shared clonotypes between healthy human individuals. Libraries were prepared by immunoSEQ multiplex PCR; TCRdb keeps only in-frame clonotypes and omits some of them. The profile shows about 480,000 clones, about 75% of them singletons. The sequenced material came from PBMCs. The receptors come from a woman in her forties in good health. Some clones in this sample may be carry-over from other donors' samples.

V usage is TRBV27 and J usage is TRBJ2-7; 9 nucleotides agree with TRBD1. The CDR3 length is 16 residues. V shed 7 bases and J 4 bases; nucleotides not matched to a gene: 14. CDR1 MNHEY and CDR2 SMNVEV come from the germline V gene (reference sequence). The chain's CDR3 is CASKPSPGTGNYEQYF. The CDR3 nucleotides read TGTGCCAGCAAACCCAGCCCCGGGACAGGGAATTACGAGCAGTACTTC.

This clone has at least ten counts. The CDR3 DNA reads TGTGCCAGCAGTCTGGCGCCTGGACTCTACGAGCAGTACTTC. Translating it yields CASSLAPGLYEQYF. V and J are TRBV5-8 and TRBJ2-7, with a possible D match to TRBD2 (5 bases). The CDR3 sequence is 14 residues long. V was cut by 5 bases and J by 3 bases, with 15 bases left in between. Germline V gene sequence: CDR1 SGHTS, CDR2 YDEGEE.

This clone was detected many times. The V call is TRBV14, the J call TRBJ2-1, with D uncertain. Per germline, CDR1 SGHDN and CDR2 FVKESK. CDR3 length equals 13 residues. The V gene lost 5 bases and the J gene lost 5 bases, with 10 bases spanning the gap. The DNA of the CDR3 is TGTGCCAGCAGCAGGACCTATCACAATGAGCAGTTCTTC. It yields the protein CASSRTYHNEQFF.

This chain joins TRBV7-9 and TRBJ2-7, with a tentative D call TRBD2 (6 bases). Germline assignment: CDR1 SEHNR and CDR2 FQNEAQ (reference sequence). Trimming left V 2 bases short and J 2 bases short, with 13 bases between. The length of the CDR3 is 15 residues. CDR3 sequence: CASSLSLAQPYEQYF. The CDR3 region has the DNA TGTGCCAGCAGCTTATCTCTAGCGCAACCCTACGAGCAGTACTTC.

The genes are TRBV7-2 and TRBJ2-1; 11 nucleotides align to TRBD2. This CDR3 has 15 amino acids. J lost 10 bases, V lost 5 bases, and 10 bases had no gene match. CDR1 is SGHTA and CDR2 is FQGNSA in the germline V gene. The CDR3 region is CASSPTGTSGPEQFF. Here the CDR3 DNA reads TGTGCCAGCAGCCCGACCGGGACTAGCGGCCCAGAGCAGTTCTTC. The complete variable domain, with remaining parts taken from reference TRBV7-2 and TRBJ2-1, reads GAGVSQSPSNKVTEKGKDVELRCDPISGHTALYWYRQSLGQGLEFLIYFQGNSAPDKSGLPSDRFSAERTGGSVSTLTIQRTQQEDSAVYLCASSPTGTSGPEQFFGPGTRLTVL.

The chain employs TRBV4-2 and TRBJ1-2, with D uncertain. Germline V gives CDR1 LGHNA, CDR2 YNFKEQ. CDR3 length: 15 residues. Trimming removed 0 bases at V and 4 bases at J, with 12 bases between. The CDR3 nucleotides are TGTGCCAGCAGCCAAGAGTTTTCAGTTATCTATGGCTACACCTTC. Its protein product is CASSQEFSVIYGYTF.

This chain joins TRBV6-1 and TRBJ1-5; D is uncertain. CDR3 length equals 13 residues. In germline, CDR1 is MNHNS, CDR2 SASEGT. V lost 4 bases, J lost 2 bases, and 6 bases lay in between. The CDR3 DNA sequence: TGTGCCAGCAGTGCGGTTGGCAATCAGCCCCAGCATTTT. This encodes CASSAVGNQPQHF.

J is TRBJ1-4 and V is TRBV10-2, with D perhaps TRBD1 (5 bases). Germline lookup yields CDR1 WSHSY and CDR2 SAAADI. This CDR3 has 13 residues. V was shortened by 2 bases and J by 8 bases, with 9 bases between the two germline ends. CDR3 coding DNA: TGCGCCAGCAGTGAGGGGGGGGAGGAAAAACTGTTTTTT. It codes for CASSEGGEEKLFF.

In nucleotides, the CDR3 is TGTGCCAGCAGCTTAACCGGCGGCCCGGCAAACACTGAAGCTTTCTTT. As protein: CASSLTGGPANTEAFF. The V call is TRBV7-8, the J call TRBJ1-1; D gene ambiguous. The CDR3 length is 16 residues. Germline V gene sequence: CDR1 SGHVS, CDR2 FQNEAQ. With 2 bases removed from V and 2 bases from J, the gap between germline ends came to 15 bases. Full variable domain (rest looked up from reference TRBV7-8 and TRBJ1-1): GAGVSQSPRYKVAKRGQDVALRCDPISGHVSLFWYQQALGQGPEFLTYFQNEAQLDKSGLPSDRFFAERPEGSVSTLKIQRTQQEDSAVYLCASSLTGGPANTEAFFGQGTRLTVV.